These 21 T cell receptor beta chains originate from one sample sequenced in a study of siplizumab effects on memory and regulatory T cells. Assay used: immunoSEQ multiplex PCR; TCRdb lists only in-frame clones, some missing. This sample has more than 85,000 clones, with roughly 92% found just once. What was sequenced was CD4+ T cells sorted from blood. Receptor source: a human donor in good health.

The J gene is TRBJ1-1, the V gene TRBV6-5, with D unclear. Germline values: CDR1 MNHEY, CDR2 SVGAGI. There are 15 residues in the CDR3. V lost 5 bases, J lost 5 bases, and 18 bases lay in between. Here the CDR3 DNA reads TGTGCCAGCAGTCCAAAGGGCACCTCGGAAACTGAAGCTTTCTTT. Amino acids: CASSPKGTSETEAFF.

The chain couples TRBV7-2 to TRBJ1-6; possible D gene TRBD1, 5 bases. This CDR3 spans 14 amino acids. Germline CDR1 is SGHTA and CDR2 is FQGNSA. Trimming removed 5 bases from V and 9 bases from J, with 14 bases in between. Here the CDR3 reads CASSEAGFGSPLHF. As DNA, the CDR3 is TGTGCCAGCAGCGAGGCAGGGTTTGGTTCACCCCTCCACTTT.

This clone has only a few counts. The V and J genes are TRBV5-4 and TRBJ1-1, with D maybe TRBD1 (6 bases). The CDR3 has 14 residues. With 2 bases removed from V and 4 bases from J, the gap between germline ends came to 12 bases. Germline V gives CDR1 SGHNT, CDR2 YYREEE (reference sequence). The CDR3 nucleotides read TGTGCCAGCAGCTTTGAACAGGGTTTCACTGAAGCTTTCTTT. This codes for CASSFEQGFTEAFF.

The chain links TRBV6-6 to TRBJ2-7; D may be TRBD2 (6 bases). The CDR3 is made up of 13 amino acids. V was pared by 7 bases and J by 3 bases, with 13 bases between. The germline V gene has CDR1 MNHNY and CDR2 SVGAGI (reference sequence). The CDR3: CASTRGGNYEQYF. The CDR3 nucleotides read TGTGCCAGCACCCGAGGAGGGAACTACGAGCAGTACTTC.

The chain couples TRBV5-1 to TRBJ2-1, with D perhaps matching TRBD2 (6 bases). V was trimmed by 4 bases and J by 0 bases, leaving 11 bases between them. Germline assignment: CDR1 SGHRS and CDR2 YFSETQ. This CDR3 comprises 15 residues. The chain's CDR3 is CASSPSGSSYNEQFF. The CDR3 region has the DNA TGCGCCAGCAGCCCAAGCGGGTCCTCCTACAATGAGCAGTTCTTC.

CDR3 loop: CASSYYQRTDTQYF. DNA of the CDR3: TGTGCCAGCAGTTATTATCAGCGCACAGATACGCAGTATTTT. J is TRBJ2-3 and V is TRBV6-5; D is ambiguous. In germline, CDR1 is MNHEY, CDR2 SVGAGI. There are 14 residues in the CDR3. V lost 3 bases, J lost 1 base, and 8 bases lay in between.

J is TRBJ2-1 and V is TRBV5-8; 11 positions match TRBD2. V trimming: 6 bases; J trimming: 4 bases; junction bases outside the gene matches: 6. The length of the CDR3 is 15 residues. The V gene's germline CDR1 is SGHTS and CDR2 YDEGEE. CDR3 DNA: TGTGCCAGCACGAGGTCTAGCGGGAGGTACAATGAGCAGTTCTTC. Its protein product is CASTRSSGRYNEQFF.

This chain connects TRBV19 to TRBJ1-5, with D possibly TRBD1 on 5 matching bases. Germline V gene data show CDR1 as LNHDA and CDR2 as SQIVND (reference sequence). The CDR3 sequence is 14 residues long. V was shortened by 7 bases and J by 8 bases, with 18 bases between the two germline ends. The CDR3 here is CASTNRDPVEPQHF. The CDR3 region has the DNA TGTGCCAGTACCAACCGGGACCCCGTAGAGCCCCAGCATTTT.

CDR3 DNA: TGCGCCAGCAGCCAACCCGGAAATGAAAAACTGTTTTTT. It specifies CASSQPGNEKLFF. The chain uses TRBV4-1 and TRBJ1-4; D uncertain. Trimming removed 2 bases at V and 5 bases at J, with 6 bases between. Germline V gives CDR1 MGHRA, CDR2 YSYEKL. The CDR3 runs 13 residues.

The V gene is TRBV30, the J gene TRBJ1-4; 7 nucleotides match TRBD1. CDR1 and CDR2 (germline): GTSNPN, SVGIG (reference sequence). The J segment lost 4 bases and the V segment lost 4 bases, leaving 9 bases of the junction unmatched. This CDR3 region has 15 residues. As DNA, the CDR3 is TGTGCCTGGAACCGCGTAACAGGGGTTAATGAAAAACTGTTTTTT. It encodes CAWNRVTGVNEKLFF.

The chain couples TRBV5-1 to TRBJ2-5; no clear D. The V gene lost 0 bases and the J gene lost 5 bases, with 11 bases spanning the gap. CDR3 length equals 14 residues. Per germline, CDR1 SGHRS and CDR2 YFSETQ. The CDR3 loop reads CASSLDLGLETQYF. The CDR3 DNA is TGCGCCAGCAGCTTGGATCTGGGGTTGGAGACCCAGTACTTC.

This rearrangement joins TRBV7-7 to TRBJ2-3; D assignment may be TRBD1 or TRBD2 (6 bases each). Between the trimmed V and J ends, which lost 3 bases and 2 bases, there was a span of 12 bases. Germline V CDR1 and CDR2: SSHAT, FNYEAQ (reference sequence). The CDR3 consists of 15 residues. The CDR3 bases are TGTGCCAGCAGCTTGGGGGCGGGACACACAGATACGCAGTATTTT. Translated, it gives CASSLGAGHTDTQYF.

This chain uses TRBV7-9 with TRBJ1-3; D is uncertain. Germline V gene lookup returns CDR1 SEHNR and CDR2 FQNEAQ (reference sequence). Trimming removed 2 bases from V and 2 bases from J, with 10 bases in between. The CDR3 length is 15 residues. CDR3 in DNA: TGTGCCAGCAGCTTATTCCGACAACCTGGAAACACCATATATTTT. Translation gives CASSLFRQPGNTIYF.

The chain combines TRBV6-4 with TRBJ1-2; D remains ambiguous. V was trimmed by 10 bases and J by 4 bases, leaving 10 bases between them. This CDR3 has 11 amino acids. The germline gives CDR1 MRHNA, CDR2 SNTAGT. For the CDR3, the DNA is TGTGCCACTCACGGACTCTATGGCTACACCTTC. Residues: CATHGLYGYTF.

The chain recombines TRBV6-5 with TRBJ1-5; D is unresolved. CDR3 length: 15 amino acids. Germline CDR1 and CDR2: MNHEY and SVGAGI. V was pared by 5 bases and J by 4 bases, with 15 bases between. CDR3 nucleotides: TGTGCCAGCAGTCCCAGCACACTACGAAATCAGCCCCAGCATTTT. This gives the protein CASSPSTLRNQPQHF.

The chain couples TRBV2 to TRBJ1-3; D is ambiguous. The germline V gene encodes CDR1 SNHLY and CDR2 FYNNEI. The CDR3 runs to 14 residues. The ends were cut back, 4 bases at V and 0 bases at J, with 7 bases in the middle. Here the CDR3 reads CASSGGHSGNTIYF. In DNA form, the CDR3 reads TGTGCCAGCAGTGGCGGCCACTCTGGAAACACCATATATTTT.

The rearrangement uses TRBV7-9 and TRBJ1-3, with a possible D match to TRBD1 (6 bases). Germline loops: CDR1 SEHNR, CDR2 FQNEAQ (reference sequence). The CDR3 has 13 amino acids. V shed 5 bases and J shed 3 bases, with 8 bases lying between them. The CDR3 region has the DNA TGTGCCAGCAGCCGGACAGATGGAAACACCATATATTTT. Protein product: CASSRTDGNTIYF.

The chain carries TRBV27 and TRBJ1-2, with 9 bases that match TRBD1. This CDR3 region has 14 residues. The germline CDR1 and CDR2 sequences are MNHEY and SMNVEV (reference sequence). V lost 0 bases, J lost 8 bases, and 4 bases stayed unmatched. DNA for the CDR3: TGTGCCAGCAGTTTATCACAGGGGGCGATAGGCTACACCTTC. Amino acids: CASSLSQGAIGYTF.

The rearrangement uses TRBV7-2 and TRBJ1-1; D ambiguous. The ends were cut back, 2 bases at V and 0 bases at J, with 16 bases in the middle. From germline, CDR1 is SGHTA and CDR2 FQGNSA. This CDR3 has 17 amino acids. This CDR3 reads CASSLPSGVGMNTEAFF. The CDR3 DNA reads as TGTGCCAGCAGCTTACCAAGCGGGGTGGGCATGAACACTGAAGCTTTCTTT.

This chain connects TRBV5-1 to TRBJ2-5, with D maybe TRBD2 (5 bases). V was pared by 4 bases and J by 5 bases, with 12 bases between. CDR3 length: 13 residues. Looked up from germline, CDR1 is SGHRS and CDR2 is YFSETQ. The CDR3, as DNA: TGCGCCAGCAGCCGGGGTGGAGGCGAGACCCAGTACTTC. This gives the protein CASSRGGGETQYF.

The chain employs TRBV5-4 and TRBJ1-6, with a possible D match to TRBD1 (6 bases). V lost 4 bases, J lost 9 bases, and 14 bases lay in between. Per the germline V gene, CDR1 is SGHNT and CDR2 is YYREEE (reference sequence). The CDR3 covers 14 residues. The CDR3 sequence: CASSRGTGFSPLHF. In DNA form, the CDR3 reads TGTGCCAGCAGCCGAGGCACAGGGTTTTCACCCCTCCACTTT. Using reference TRBV5-4 and TRBJ1-6 for the parts outside the CDR3, the full variable domain is ETGVTQSPTHLIKTRGQQVTLRCSSQSGHNTVSWYQQALGQGPQFIFQYYREEENGRGNFPPRFSGLQFPNYSSELNVNALELDDSALYLCASSRGTGFSPLHFGNGTRLTVT.